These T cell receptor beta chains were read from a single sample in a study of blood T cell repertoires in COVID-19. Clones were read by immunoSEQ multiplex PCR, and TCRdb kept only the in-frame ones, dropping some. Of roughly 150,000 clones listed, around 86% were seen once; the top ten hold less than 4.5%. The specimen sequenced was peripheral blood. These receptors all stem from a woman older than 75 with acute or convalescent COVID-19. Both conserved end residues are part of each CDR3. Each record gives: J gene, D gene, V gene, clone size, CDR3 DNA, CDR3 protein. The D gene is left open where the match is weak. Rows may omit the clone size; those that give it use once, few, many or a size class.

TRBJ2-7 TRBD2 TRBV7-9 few TGTGCCAGCAGCTTAGCGGCGGCGAGCGGGAGGTTATACTTC CASSLAAASGRLYF
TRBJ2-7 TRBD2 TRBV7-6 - TGTGCCAGCAGCATTGTTAGCGGGGGGCTCAACGAGCAGTACTTC CASSIVSGGLNEQYF
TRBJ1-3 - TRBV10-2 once TGCGCCAGCCATACTAGAGGGGGAAACACCATATATTTT CASHTRGGNTIYF
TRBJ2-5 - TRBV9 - TGTGCCAGCAGCGTTGAGGGCAGGGGCGGGGAGACCCAGTACTTC CASSVEGRGGETQYF
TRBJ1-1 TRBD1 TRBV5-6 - TGTGCCAGCAGCTTGGATCGCGGGACAGTGAACACTGAAGCTTTCTTT CASSLDRGTVNTEAFF
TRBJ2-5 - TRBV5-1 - TGCGCCAGCACCTCTCCCGGGCAAGAGACCCAGTACTTC CASTSPGQETQYF
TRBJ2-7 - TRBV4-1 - TGCGCCAGCAGCCAAATATCGCAGGGTAAATACGAGCAGTACTTC CASSQISQGKYEQYF
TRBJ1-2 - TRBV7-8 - TGTGCCAGCAGCCCCAGAAGAACGCCCTATGGCTACACCTTC CASSPRRTPYGYTF
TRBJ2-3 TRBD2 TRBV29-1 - TGCAGCGTTGAAGTGGGGGGGGACGCGGATACGCAGTATTTT CSVEVGGDADTQYF
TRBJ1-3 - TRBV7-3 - TGTGCCAGCAGCAGAGGGTCTGCGGGAAACACCATATATTTT CASSRGSAGNTIYF
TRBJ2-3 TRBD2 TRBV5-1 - TGCGCCAGCAGCTCCGGGACTAGCGGGGGAGATACGCAGTATTTT CASSSGTSGGDTQYF
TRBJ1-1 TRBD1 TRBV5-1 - TGCGCCAGCAGCCGCGGAGGGACAGGGGACACTGAAGCTTTCTTT CASSRGGTGDTEAFF
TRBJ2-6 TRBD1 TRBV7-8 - TGTGCCAGCAGCTTATTTGGGACAGTCGGAGACTCTGGGGCCAACGTCCTGACTTTC CASSLFGTVGDSGANVLTF
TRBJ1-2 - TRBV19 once TGTGCCAGCCGCGGGGATTCGGAAGGCTACACCTTC CASRGDSEGYTF
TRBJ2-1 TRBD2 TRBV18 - TGTGCCAGCTCACCAAGCACTAGCGAGCACAATGAGCAGTTCTTC CASSPSTSEHNEQFF
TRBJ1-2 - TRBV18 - TGTGCCAGCTCACCACCGACAGCAGGATATGGCTACACCTTC CASSPPTAGYGYTF
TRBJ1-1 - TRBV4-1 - TGCGCCAGCAGCCGCTCCTTAATTACAGCCAACACTGAAGCTTTCTTT CASSRSLITANTEAFF
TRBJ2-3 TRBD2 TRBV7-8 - TGTGCCAGCGGCAGACTAGCGTTCACAGATACGCAGTATTTT CASGRLAFTDTQYF
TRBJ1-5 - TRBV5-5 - TGTGCCAGCAGCTTGGTCCAGGGCTATCAGCCCCAGCATTTT CASSLVQGYQPQHF
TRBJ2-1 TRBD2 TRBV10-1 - TGCGCCAGCAGTGAATATCGGACTAGCGGCTACAATGAGCAGTTCTTC CASSEYRTSGYNEQFF
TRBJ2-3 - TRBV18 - TGTGCCAGCTCACTGACCCAGGGGGATACGCAGTATTTT CASSLTQGDTQYF
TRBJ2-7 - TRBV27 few TGTGCCAGCAGGGCCTGGGGAGAGCTCAACGAGCAGTACTTC CASRAWGELNEQYF
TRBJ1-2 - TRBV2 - TGTGCCAGCAGTGGGACTTACACTAACTATGGCTACACCTTC CASSGTYTNYGYTF
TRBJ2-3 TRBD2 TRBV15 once TGTGCCACCAGCAGAGGACTAGCGAGCACAGATACGCAGTATTTT CATSRGLASTDTQYF
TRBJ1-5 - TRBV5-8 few TGTGCCAGCAGCTTGAGGGGTCAGCCCCAGCATTTT CASSLRGQPQHF
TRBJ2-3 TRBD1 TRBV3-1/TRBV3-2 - TGTGCCAGCAGCCGAGGACAGGGGCGGGATACGCAGTATTTT CASSRGQGRDTQYF
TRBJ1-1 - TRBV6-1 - TGTGCCAGCAGTGATGTCCGACAGCCGGGGGGCGCTTTCTTT CASSDVRQPGGAFF
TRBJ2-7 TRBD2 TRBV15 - TGTGCCACCAGCAGAGTTTTTCTAGCGGGGGACGAGCAGTACTTC CATSRVFLAGDEQYF
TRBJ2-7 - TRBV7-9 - TGTGCCAGCAGCGCCGCACAGGGAATCCACTACGAGCAGTACTTC CASSAAQGIHYEQYF
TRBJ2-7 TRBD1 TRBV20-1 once TGCAGTGCTAGTCGGGACAGGTCCTACGAGCAGTACTTC CSASRDRSYEQYF
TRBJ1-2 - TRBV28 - TGTGCCAGCAGTTTAGGAGCGCCCCCAGGGGGCTACACCTTC CASSLGAPPGGYTF
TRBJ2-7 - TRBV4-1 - TGCGCCAGCAGCCCTGGACTATCCTACGAGCAGTACTTC CASSPGLSYEQYF
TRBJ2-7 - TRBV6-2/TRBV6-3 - TGTGCCAGCAGTTCCAGGGTCGGGGAGCAGTACTTC CASSSRVGEQYF
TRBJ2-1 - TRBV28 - TGTGCCAGCAGGCCCCGAGGCCTCTCCTACAATGAGCAGTTCTTC CASRPRGLSYNEQFF
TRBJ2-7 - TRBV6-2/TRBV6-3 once TGTGCCAGCAGTTCGATCCGGACAAGATACGAGCAGTACTTC CASSSIRTRYEQYF
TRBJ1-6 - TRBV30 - TGTGCCTGGAGTGAAGGAGTGAGTTCACCCCTCCACTTT CAWSEGVSSPLHF
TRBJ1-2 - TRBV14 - TGTGCCAGCAGCCAAGATATCGGGTATGGCTACACCTTC CASSQDIGYGYTF
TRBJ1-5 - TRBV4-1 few TGCGCCAGCAGGCCGAGATCTCTTAGCAATCAGCCCCAGCATTTT CASRPRSLSNQPQHF
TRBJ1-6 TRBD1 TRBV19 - TGTGCCAGTAGGCCGGGACAGGCTAATTCACCCCTCCACTTT CASRPGQANSPLHF
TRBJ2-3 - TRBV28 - TGTGCCAGCAGCCCTACGACCCTGGGAGCAGATACGCAGTATTTT CASSPTTLGADTQYF
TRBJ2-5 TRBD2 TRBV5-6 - TGTGCCAGCAGCCACGGACCCCCACTAGCGGGAGGAGAGACCCAGTACTTC CASSHGPPLAGGETQYF
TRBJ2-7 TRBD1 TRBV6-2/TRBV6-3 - TGTGCCAGCAGCTGGGTAGGGGGCCCCTACGAGCAGTACTTC CASSWVGGPYEQYF
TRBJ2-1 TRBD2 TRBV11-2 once TGTGCCAGCAGCCCTCCGGGACTAGCGATTGAGCAGTTCTTC CASSPPGLAIEQFF
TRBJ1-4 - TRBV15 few TGTGCCACCAGCAGAGACAATAATGAAAAACTGTTTTTT CATSRDNNEKLFF
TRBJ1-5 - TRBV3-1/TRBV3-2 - TGTGCCAGCAGCCAAGGCTATAGCAATCAGCCCCAGCATTTT CASSQGYSNQPQHF
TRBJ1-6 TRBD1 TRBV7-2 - TGTGCCAGCAGCTCGCGGACAGGATCACCCCTCCACTTT CASSSRTGSPLHF
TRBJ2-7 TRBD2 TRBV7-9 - TGTGCCAGCAGCAATCCGGGACTAGTTAACTACGAGCAGTACTTC CASSNPGLVNYEQYF
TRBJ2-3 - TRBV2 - TGTGCCAGCAGTGAATTTACTAGCACAGATACGCAGTATTTT CASSEFTSTDTQYF